In its sample, the clone carrying this TCR beta chain was seen a few times. Its specificity is unknown. The use of a sample-barcoded 5' primer and a J-beta primer mix characterized a second PCR of about 6 to 11 cycles. Tagging of each cDNA molecule was performed by a template-switch adaptor with 12 random nucleotides. TCRdb reanalysed the 5' RACE reads using MiXCR and keeps one entry per CDR3 protein. This sample has some 1.1 million distinct CDR3 sequences, with around two fifths found just once. Trimming removed 5 bases from V and 4 bases from J; junction bases left unmatched: 12. The CDR3 consists of 16 residues. The data derive from a study of blood T cells in healthy people across ages. Study-wide findings and caveats: The long-lived group displayed more naive CD4+ cells, plus higher diversity, than the aged donors did.

The J gene is TRBJ1-1, the V gene TRBV12-3 or TRBV12-4; TRBD1 agrees at 8 bases. Sample: blood. The clonotype was recovered from a man younger than 35 in good health. The CDR3 loop is CASSLLQGGRSTEAFF. The DNA for the CDR3 is TGTGCCAGCAGTCTCCTACAGGGGGGACGGAGCACTGAAGCTTTCTTT.